The rows below give T cell receptor beta chains drawn from one sample of a study of OX40 agonist ivuxolimab in advanced cancers. Assay used: immunoSEQ multiplex PCR; TCRdb lists only in-frame clones, some missing. The data show tens of thousands of clones, 70% to 80% seen once. Material: CD4+ or CD8+ T cells sorted from blood, obtained in a trial of the OX40 agonist ivuxolimab. Every receptor here comes from an adult with an advanced solid tumor such as melanoma, head and neck, liver or kidney cancer. Both conserved end residues are part of each CDR3. Each record gives: V gene, D gene, J gene, clone size, CDR3 protein, CDR3 DNA. A D gene is named only where the DNA matches it firmly. Not every row has a clone size; where given, it reads once, few, many or a size class.

TRBV9	-	TRBJ2-3	once	CASSVEGSSTSTDTQYF	TGTGCCAGCAGCGTAGAGGGTAGCAGTACTAGCACAGATACGCAGTATTTT
TRBV5-4	TRBD1	TRBJ2-3	-	CASSLNRGRTDTQYF	TGTGCCAGCAGCTTAAACAGGGGGCGGACAGATACGCAGTATTTT
TRBV4-1	-	TRBJ2-5	-	CASSLLSGPGETQYF	TGCGCCAGCAGCCTTCTCTCGGGACCTGGGGAGACCCAGTACTTC
TRBV19	-	TRBJ1-2	-	CASNRDYGYTF	TGTGCCAGTAACCGGGACTATGGCTACACCTTC
TRBV9	TRBD2	TRBJ2-1	once	CASSVEAAGVFFDEQFF	TGTGCCAGCAGCGTAGAGGCAGCGGGAGTTTTCTTCGATGAGCAGTTCTTC
TRBV9	-	TRBJ1-2	few	CASSVGAGLTGYTF	TGTGCCAGCAGCGTAGGTGCAGGATTGACCGGCTACACCTTC
TRBV4-1	TRBD2	TRBJ2-3	-	CASSQMTSGMTDTQYF	TGCGCCAGCAGCCAGATGACTAGCGGGATGACAGATACGCAGTATTTT
TRBV11-2	TRBD1	TRBJ1-3	-	CASSFGQAYSGNTIYF	TGTGCCAGCAGCTTCGGACAGGCCTACTCTGGAAACACCATATATTTT
TRBV5-6	-	TRBJ1-1	few	CASSYRVNTEAFF	TGTGCCAGCAGCTACAGGGTGAACACTGAAGCTTTCTTT
TRBV7-9	-	TRBJ1-5	-	CASSLVGDQPQHF	TGTGCCAGCAGCTTAGTGGGAGATCAGCCCCAGCATTTT
TRBV29-1	-	TRBJ2-5	-	CSVGGGETQYF	TGCAGCGTCGGGGGCGGGGAGACCCAGTACTTC
TRBV30	-	TRBJ1-1	-	CAWSAFISEAFF	TGTGCCTGGAGTGCGTTCATATCTGAAGCTTTCTTT
TRBV15	-	TRBJ1-4	-	CATSRYSQGSTNEKLFF	TGTGCCACCAGCAGGTATTCCCAGGGGTCCACTAATGAAAAACTGTTTTTT
TRBV5-8	-	TRBJ2-3	-	CASSFGSTSTDTQYF	TGTGCCAGCAGCTTTGGTAGTACAAGCACAGATACGCAGTATTTT
TRBV5-1	-	TRBJ2-6	-	CASSSELDRQPSGANVLTF	TGCGCCAGCAGCTCCGAGCTAGACAGGCAACCCTCTGGGGCCAACGTCCTGACTTTC
TRBV10-1	-	TRBJ2-7	many	CASSELAPPAYEQYF	TGCGCCAGCAGTGAGTTGGCCCCACCGGCCTACGAGCAGTACTTC
TRBV10-3	TRBD2	TRBJ2-1	-	CAISATSGKLPNEQFF	TGTGCCATCAGTGCCACTAGCGGGAAGCTCCCTAATGAGCAGTTCTTC
TRBV14	-	TRBJ1-5	-	CASSQGGFGQPQHF	TGTGCCAGCAGCCAAGGAGGATTCGGTCAGCCCCAGCATTTT
TRBV19	TRBD2	TRBJ2-1	-	CASKTSQREYDEQFF	TGTGCCAGTAAAACCTCCCAGCGGGAGTACGATGAGCAGTTCTTC
TRBV29-1	-	TRBJ2-7	-	CSAEAGASYEQYF	TGCAGCGCCGAGGCCGGGGCCTCCTACGAGCAGTACTTC
TRBV6-1	-	TRBJ2-5	-	CASSFGETQYF	TGTGCCAGCAGTTTCGGAGAGACCCAGTACTTC
TRBV10-3	TRBD1	TRBJ2-7	few	CAISEPGQGLPYEQYF	TGTGCCATCAGTGAACCGGGACAGGGTCTACCCTACGAGCAGTACTTC
TRBV29-1	-	TRBJ1-2	once	CSVVGSYGYTF	TGCAGCGTTGTAGGGTCCTATGGCTACACCTTC